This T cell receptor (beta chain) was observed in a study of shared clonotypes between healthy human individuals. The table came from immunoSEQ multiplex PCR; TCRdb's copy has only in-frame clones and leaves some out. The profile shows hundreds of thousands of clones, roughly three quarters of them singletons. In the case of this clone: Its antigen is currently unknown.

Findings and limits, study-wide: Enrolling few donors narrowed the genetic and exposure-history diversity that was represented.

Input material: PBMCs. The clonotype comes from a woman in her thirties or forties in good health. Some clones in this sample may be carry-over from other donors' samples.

The CDR3 reads CAISESVGAPTEAFF. The CDR3 bases are TGTGCCATCAGTGAGTCAGTGGGGGCGCCGACTGAAGCTTTCTTT. This sequence joins TRBV10-3 and TRBJ1-1; perhaps TRBD1 as D (6 bases). The CDR3 is 15 residues long. V shed 0 bases and J shed 5 bases, with 13 bases lying between them. Germline V CDR1 and CDR2: ENHRY, SYGVKD.